This T cell receptor beta chain was sequenced during a study of blood T cells in healthy people across ages. A word on this clonotype: Its antigen is unknown.

The study's findings and limits: Age brought a roughly linear fall in TCR beta diversity measured per million T cells.

Combining a sample-barcoded 5' primer with a J-beta primer mix, a second PCR ran for about 6 to 11 cycles. TCRdb recomputed calls from the 5' RACE reads with MiXCR, one row per CDR3 protein. The sample contains around 690,000 distinct CDR3 sequences, roughly three fifths of which appear only once. Each sample had at least 6.5 million PBMCs isolated. V was pared by 2 bases and J by 3 bases, with 3 bases of the junction left unmatched. Germline loops: CDR1 SGDLS, CDR2 YYNGEE. The CDR3 spans 14 residues. Sequenced input: blood. This clonotype was obtained from a man aged 60-69 years in good health. This chain uses TRBV9 with TRBJ1-2; 8 bases match TRBD1. CDR3 residues: CASSVPGGYYGYTF. CDR3 in DNA: TGTGCCAGCAGCGTCCCAGGGGGCTACTATGGCTACACCTTC.